This T cell receptor (beta chain) is from a study of T-cell reconstitution after alpha-beta-depleted transplantation in children. General study findings and limits: Diversity of TCRbeta at day 60 was high in some patients, arising from surviving recipient T cells and thymic progenitors. Several hundred rapidly expanded clones from non-depleted graft cells reportedly supplied alpha-beta T cells about two months post-transplant. When one year had passed after transplant, most T-cell counts and diversity came from newly produced T cells.

This clonotype occurred many times. What it binds is unknown. Trimming pared 1 base from V and 4 bases from J, leaving 14 bases between. Germline CDR1 reads DFQATT; CDR2 reads SNEGSKA (reference sequence). The CDR3 runs 15 residues. It was with unique molecular identifiers that the TCRbeta library was prepared. TCRdb analysed the PCR reads with MiXCR anew, one entry per CDR3 protein. The profile shows just under 150,000 distinct CDR3 sequences, roughly 8.8% of them singletons. This specimen was PBMCs, mostly from graft donor cells, taken 180 days after TCRalphabeta/CD19-depleted stem cell transplant. The clonotype originates from a female patient aged 2-15 years who had a stem cell transplant for congenital amegakaryocytic thrombocytopenia, so the T cells may come from the graft donor. V is TRBV20-1 and J is TRBJ2-1, with D tentatively TRBD1 (5 bases). The CDR3 sequence: CSARGGLSDYNEQFF. CDR3 coding DNA: TGCAGTGCTAGAGGGGGCCTTTCGGATTACAATGAGCAGTTCTTC.